This record concerns one T cell receptor beta chain sequence. The assay was immunoSEQ multiplex PCR, and TCRdb's table has in-frame clones only and misses some. Of 290,000 or so clones detected, about 89% appear once; the ten largest clones hold roughly 3%. The sample originates from a study of blood T cell repertoires in COVID-19. This clonotype originated in a woman younger than 30 who had recovered from COVID-19. The sequencing sample was made of PBMCs or T cells enriched from blood (not recorded which).

CDR3 sequence: CASSRTDMNTEAFF. In nucleotides, the CDR3 is TGTGCCAGCAGCCGGACAGACATGAACACTGAAGCTTTCTTT. This chain connects TRBV7-8 to TRBJ1-1; D is perhaps TRBD1 (6 bases). CDR1 is SGHVS and CDR2 is FQNEAQ in the germline V gene. Trimming pared 5 bases from V and 0 bases from J, leaving 10 bases between. The CDR3 totals 14 residues.